The 4 T cell receptor beta chains given below trace back to one sample, sequenced in a study of human T cells and chemical hapten exposure. In TCRdb, the RACE reads were re-called with MiXCR into one record per CDR3 protein. The profile covers around 200,000 distinct CDR3 sequences, with 24% appearing a single time and under 2.5% taken by the ten largest. As for time point: patch test 3, about 24 weeks after DPC sensitization. Noted treatment: therapeutic diphenylcyclopropenone sensitization with weekly scalp DPC. The specimen was whole blood, collected in connection with sensitization to the hapten diphenylcyclopropenone (DPC). These receptors came from a woman aged 40 to 50 with alopecia areata. Some clones in this sample may be carry-over from other donors' samples.

The chain is built from TRBV6-5 and TRBJ2-1; D gene ambiguous. The germline V gene has CDR1 MNHEY and CDR2 SVGAGI. Trimming stripped 9 bases from V and 1 base from J, with 10 bases between. The CDR3 consists of 13 residues. The CDR3 spells CASRPQSYNEQFF. The CDR3 DNA follows: TGTGCCAGTCGCCCCCAGTCCTACAATGAGCAGTTCTTC.

This chain joins TRBV6-2 or TRBV6-3 and TRBJ2-1; D is unresolved. The V end was cut by 5 bases, the J end by 0 bases, with 11 bases between. The germline V gene encodes CDR1 MNHEY and CDR2 SVGEGT. The CDR3 consists of 15 residues. The CDR3: CASSRAPSSYNEQFF. The CDR3 DNA is TGTGCCAGCAGTCGAGCCCCCAGCTCCTACAATGAGCAGTTCTTC.

This clonotype was picked up a small number of times. The chain joins TRBV7-2 to TRBJ2-7; weak D call: TRBD1 (5 bases). CDR1 and CDR2 (germline): SGHTA, FQGNSA. The V end was cut by 5 bases, the J end by 6 bases, with 20 bases between. The CDR3 extends over 15 amino acids. In DNA form, the CDR3 reads TGTGCCAGCAGCCCCAGACCGCAGGGCCATTCCGAGCAGTACTTC. Protein: CASSPRPQGHSEQYF.

This clonotype was seen a handful of times. Here the CDR3 reads CSVGLDAYEQYF. The CDR3 DNA is TGCAGCGTTGGACTGGATGCCTACGAGCAGTACTTC. This chain joins TRBV29-1 and TRBJ2-7; the D is unclear. Trimming left V 4 bases short and J 2 bases short, with 9 bases between. Germline V CDR1 and CDR2: SQVTM, ANQGSEA. The length of the CDR3 is 12 residues.